This T cell receptor (beta chain) was recovered during a study of OX40 agonist ivuxolimab in advanced cancers. CDR1 is ENHRY, CDR2 SYGVKD, per germline. The CDR3 loop spans 13 amino acids. V lost 11 bases to trimming and J lost 6 bases, with 16 bases between them. Using immunoSEQ multiplex PCR, the repertoire was profiled, and TCRdb retains in-frame clones only, with some absent. The data contain approximately 52,000 clones, 82% of them seen just once; the ten biggest clones take up 3% to 4.5%. V is TRBV10-3 and J is TRBJ2-2; D might be TRBD1 or TRBD2, each matching 6 bases. This sample comprised CD4+ or CD8+ T cells sorted from blood, obtained in a trial of the OX40 agonist ivuxolimab. This clonotype originated in an adult with an advanced solid tumor such as melanoma, head and neck, liver or kidney cancer. The DNA for the CDR3 is TGTGCCCTCATGAGGGGGGAGGCCGGGGAGCTGTTTTTT. Protein: CALMRGEAGELFF.